A single sample is the source of the 14 T cell receptor beta chains below, sequenced in a study of cytomegalovirus exposure and HLA in healthy donors. 60 Vbeta and 13 Jbeta primers were used in PCR. Clones were read by immunoSEQ multiplex PCR, and TCRdb kept only the in-frame ones, dropping some. The sample has some 120,000 clones; 75% to 90% are singletons. The sample comprised PBMCs. The source is a man aged 18 to 29 in good health and CMV-seropositive.

DNA of the CDR3: TGTGCCAGCTCGGGACTAGCGGGGGCCAGCTCCTACAATGAGCAGTTCTTC. Its translation: CASSGLAGASSYNEQFF. The chain carries TRBV25-1 and TRBJ2-1, with 14 bases matching TRBD2. The CDR3 totals 17 residues. After removal of 8 bases from V and 0 bases from J, the junction contained 6 bases not matched to a gene. Germline lookup yields CDR1 MGHDK and CDR2 SYGVNS.

This clone has more than one count but fewer than ten. The chain couples TRBV2 to TRBJ2-5; D is unresolved. CDR3 length equals 11 residues. CDR1 SNHLY and CDR2 FYNNEI come from the germline V gene. Trimming removed 6 bases from V and 3 bases from J, with 5 bases in between. The chain's CDR3 is CASRRKETQYF. The CDR3 nucleotides read TGTGCCAGCAGGAGAAAAGAGACCCAGTACTTC.

V is TRBV2 and J is TRBJ2-3; 8 positions agree with TRBD2. CDR3 length equals 16 residues. CDR1 and CDR2 (germline): SNHLY, FYNNEI. With 6 bases clipped from V and 2 bases from J, the junction kept 10 bases outside the gene matches. For the CDR3, the DNA is TGTGCCAGCAGCCTCGGGGGGCGGGGGGTCACAGATACGCAGTATTTT. This sequence encodes CASSLGGRGVTDTQYF.

The V gene is TRBV27, the J gene TRBJ1-5; D might be TRBD1 (5 bases). In germline, CDR1 is MNHEY, CDR2 SMNVEV (reference sequence). V was trimmed by 3 bases and J by 7 bases, leaving 13 bases between them. This CDR3 is built from 14 residues. CDR3 sequence reads: CASSFGVGGQPQHF. As DNA, the CDR3 is TGTGCCAGCAGTTTTGGGGTGGGGGGACAGCCCCAGCATTTT.

This clone was seen only a few times. This chain joins TRBV21-1 and TRBJ2-3; the DNA was not used to check the table's D call, TRBD1. TRBV21-1 is assigned pseudogene status. The CDR3 is 16 residues long. CDR3 amino acids: CASSLRDRGHADTQYF. The CDR3 nucleotides read TGTGCCAGCAGCCTCAGGGACAGGGGGCACGCAGATACGCAGTATTTT.

The chain is built from TRBV19 and TRBJ1-1; 9 positions match TRBD1. The V and J ends lost 7 bases and 4 bases, in that order; junction bases with no gene match: 7. Germline V gives CDR1 LNHDA, CDR2 SQIVND (reference sequence). CDR3 length: 14 residues. CDR3 residues: CASIPQGASTEAFF. The CDR3 DNA is TGTGCCAGTATCCCACAGGGGGCAAGCACTGAAGCTTTCTTT.

The CDR3 region is CASSERVAGDTQYF. In nucleotides, the CDR3 is TGTGCCAGCAGTGAAAGGGTAGCGGGGGATACGCAGTATTTT. The rearrangement links TRBV6-4 to TRBJ2-3; 8 nucleotides agree with TRBD2. Losses at the gene ends were 3 bases for V and 6 bases for J; bases not matched to a gene: 5. Germline loops: CDR1 MRHNA, CDR2 SNTAGT. The CDR3 is made up of 14 amino acids.

The chain joins TRBV10-2 to TRBJ2-2, with 11 positions matching TRBD1. The CDR3 totals 15 residues. CDR1 WSHSY and CDR2 SAAADI come from the germline V gene. V lost 10 bases to trimming and J lost 6 bases; unmatched junction nucleotides: 10. CDR3 nucleotide sequence: TGCGCCACAGACCCCCGGGACAGGGGGGCCGGGGAGCTGTTTTTT. Protein: CATDPRDRGAGELFF.

V gene TRBV7-6 combines with J gene TRBJ2-7; perhaps TRBD2 as D (5 bases). Germline assignment: CDR1 SGHVS and CDR2 FNYEAQ. Trimming took off 2 bases at V and 6 bases at J, with 17 bases between the two ends. The CDR3 totals 15 residues. CDR3 amino acids: CASSLLPGELGEQYF. DNA for the CDR3: TGTGCCAGCAGCTTACTCCCTGGGGAGTTAGGCGAGCAGTACTTC.

The chain recombines TRBV27 with TRBJ1-5; 7 nucleotides agree with TRBD1. This CDR3 is 15 amino acids long. Germline V gene lookup returns CDR1 MNHEY and CDR2 SMNVEV (reference sequence). The junction had 9 bases not matched to a gene; V was cut back by 5 bases and J by 5 bases. CDR3 in DNA: TGTGCCAGCAGTCCACTCAATACAGGGGATCAGCCCCAGCATTTT. Protein sequence: CASSPLNTGDQPQHF.

This chain joins TRBV18 and TRBJ2-7; D not resolved. The germline V gene has CDR1 KGHSH and CDR2 LQKENI. The CDR3 loop spans 12 amino acids. The germline V and J ends were trimmed by 2 bases and 5 bases, with 7 bases remaining between them. The CDR3 sequence: CASSPSRNEQYF. CDR3 sequence (DNA): TGTGCCAGCTCACCATCCAGGAACGAGCAGTACTTC.

The chain is built from TRBV11-2 and TRBJ2-3; 11 positions agree with TRBD2. The germline gives CDR1 SGHAT, CDR2 FQNNGV. The ends lost 5 bases at V and 5 bases at J; junction bases unmatched: 9. The CDR3 runs to 16 residues. The CDR3 coding sequence is TGTGCCAGCAGCAAAAGTCCCGGGACTAGCGGAGATACGCAGTATTTT. It encodes CASSKSPGTSGDTQYF.

The chain uses TRBV19 and TRBJ1-5; 9 bases fit TRBD1. The CDR3 has 20 residues. CDR1 LNHDA and CDR2 SQIVND come from the germline V gene (reference sequence). V gave up 4 bases and J gave up 1 base; unmatched junction bases: 17. The CDR3 sequence is CASSKAGQGTSAYSNQPQHF. The CDR3 DNA reads as TGTGCCAGTAGTAAAGCCGGACAGGGGACTTCGGCCTACAGCAATCAGCCCCAGCATTTT. Full variable domain (outside the CDR3, taken from reference TRBV19 and TRBJ1-5): DGGITQSPKYLFRKEGQNVTLSCEQNLNHDAMYWYRQDPGQGLRLIYYSQIVNDFQKGDIAEGYSVSREKKESFPLTVTSAQKNPTAFYLCASSKAGQGTSAYSNQPQHFGDGTRLSIL.

The chain employs TRBV2 and TRBJ2-1; 10 nucleotides line up with TRBD1. There are 13 residues in the CDR3. The germline V gene has CDR1 SNHLY and CDR2 FYNNEI. Trimming at V came to 6 bases and at J to 8 bases, leaving 4 bases not matched to a gene. The CDR3, as DNA: TGTGCCAGCAGGGGACAGGGGAGGGATGAGCAGTTCTTC. It codes for CASRGQGRDEQFF.